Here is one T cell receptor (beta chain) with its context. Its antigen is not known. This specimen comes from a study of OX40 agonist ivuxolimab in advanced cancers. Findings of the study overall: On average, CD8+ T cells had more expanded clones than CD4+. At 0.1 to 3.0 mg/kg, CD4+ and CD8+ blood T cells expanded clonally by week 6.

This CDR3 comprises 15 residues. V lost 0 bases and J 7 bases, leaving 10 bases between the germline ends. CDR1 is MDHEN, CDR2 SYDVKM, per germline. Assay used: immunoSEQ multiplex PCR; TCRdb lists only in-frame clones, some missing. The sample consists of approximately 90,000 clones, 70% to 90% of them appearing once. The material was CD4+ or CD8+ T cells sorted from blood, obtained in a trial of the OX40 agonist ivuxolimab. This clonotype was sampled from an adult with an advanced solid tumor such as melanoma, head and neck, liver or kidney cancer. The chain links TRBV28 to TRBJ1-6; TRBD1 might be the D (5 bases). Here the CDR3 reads CASSLWDIGNSPLHF. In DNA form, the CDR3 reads TGTGCCAGCAGTTTATGGGACATTGGCAATTCACCCCTCCACTTT.